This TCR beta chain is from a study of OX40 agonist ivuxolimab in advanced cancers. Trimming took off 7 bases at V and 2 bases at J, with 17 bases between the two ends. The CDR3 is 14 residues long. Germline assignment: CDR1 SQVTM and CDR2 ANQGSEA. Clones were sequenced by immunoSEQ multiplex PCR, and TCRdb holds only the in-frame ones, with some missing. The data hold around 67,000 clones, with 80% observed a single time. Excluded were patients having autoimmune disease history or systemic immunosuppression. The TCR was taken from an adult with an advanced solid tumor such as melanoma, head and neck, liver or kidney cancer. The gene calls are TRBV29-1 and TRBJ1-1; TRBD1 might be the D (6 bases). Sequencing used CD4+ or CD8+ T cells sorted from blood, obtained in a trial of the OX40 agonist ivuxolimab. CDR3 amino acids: CSAHRDTSNTEAFF. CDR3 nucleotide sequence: TGCAGCGCTCATCGGGACACCTCAAACACTGAAGCTTTCTTT.